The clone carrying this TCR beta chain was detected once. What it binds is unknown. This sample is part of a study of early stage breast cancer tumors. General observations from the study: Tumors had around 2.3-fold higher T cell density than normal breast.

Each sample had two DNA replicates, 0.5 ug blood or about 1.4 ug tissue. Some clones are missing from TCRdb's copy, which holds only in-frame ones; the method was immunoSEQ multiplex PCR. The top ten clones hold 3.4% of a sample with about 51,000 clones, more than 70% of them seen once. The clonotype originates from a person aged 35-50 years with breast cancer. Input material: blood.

CDR3 amino acids: CAIRGIDRTGGYTF. Here the CDR3 DNA reads TGTGCCATCAGGGGTATCGACAGGACCGGCGGCTACACCTTC. The chain couples TRBV10-3 to TRBJ1-2, with D possibly TRBD1 on 6 matching bases. Germline V lookup: CDR1 ENHRY, CDR2 SYGVKD. The CDR3 consists of 14 residues. The germline V and J ends were trimmed by 6 bases and 8 bases, with 19 bases remaining between them.